The 16 T cell receptor beta chains in this list originate from one sample, sequenced in a study of blood T cell repertoires in COVID-19. Method: immunoSEQ multiplex PCR; TCRdb's copy keeps in-frame clones and lacks some. The sample holds 25,000 to 30,000 clones, roughly three quarters seen once. Specimen: peripheral blood. Receptors were obtained from a woman aged 70-85 years with acute or convalescent COVID-19.

This chain links TRBV5-1 with TRBJ1-1; D possibly corresponds to TRBD1 (6 bases). Deletions cut 7 bases from V and 4 bases from J, with 8 bases between. The CDR3 length is 11 residues. CDR1 is SGHRS and CDR2 is YFSETQ in the germline V gene. CDR3 in amino acids: CASLGGTEAFF. CDR3 DNA: TGCGCCAGCTTAGGGGGCACTGAAGCTTTCTTT. The whole variable domain, filled in from reference TRBV5-1 and TRBJ1-1, reads KAGVTQTPRYLIKTRGQQVTLSCSPISGHRSVSWYQQTPGQGLQFLFEYFSETQRNKGNFPGRFSGRQFSNSRSEMNVSTLELGDSALYLCASLGGTEAFFGQGTRLTVV.

The rearrangement joins TRBV29-1 to TRBJ2-1, with D perhaps matching TRBD1 (6 bases). Trimming took 3 bases from V and 7 from J, leaving 16 bases between them. Germline V gene data show CDR1 as SQVTM and CDR2 as ANQGSEA. The CDR3 covers 14 residues. The CDR3 loop is CSVDRDIGHNEQFF. CDR3 nucleotide sequence: TGCAGCGTTGACCGGGACATCGGACATAATGAGCAGTTCTTC.

The CDR3 loop is CASTLRDREGDQPQHF. Written as DNA, the CDR3 is TGTGCCAGCACCCTTCGGGACAGGGAAGGGGATCAGCCCCAGCATTTT. The J gene is TRBJ1-5, the V gene TRBV9; 9 bases map to TRBD1. The ends lost 6 bases at V and 5 bases at J; junction bases unmatched: 12. CDR3 size: 16 residues. Germline lookup yields CDR1 SGDLS and CDR2 YYNGEE.

The genes are TRBV12-5 and TRBJ2-7; a possible D gene is TRBD1 (6 bases). V lost 4 bases to trimming and J lost 2 bases, with 15 bases between them. Germline V gene lookup returns CDR1 LGHNT and CDR2 FRNRAP. The CDR3 is made up of 15 amino acids. The CDR3 sequence is CASGSPRTAPYEQYF. CDR3 in DNA: TGTGCTAGTGGTTCCCCGCGGACAGCCCCCTACGAGCAGTACTTC.

The V call is TRBV4-1, the J call TRBJ1-1; a possible D gene is TRBD1 (5 bases). Trimming left V 1 base short and J 4 bases short, with 13 bases between. The length of the CDR3 is 15 residues. CDR1 and CDR2 from the germline V gene are MGHRA and YSYEKL. CDR3 protein: CASSQGSGWRTEAFF. The CDR3 DNA sequence: TGCGCCAGCAGCCAAGGATCAGGGTGGCGCACTGAAGCTTTCTTT.

V gene TRBV28 combines with J gene TRBJ2-1, with 13 bases that match TRBD2. The CDR3 consists of 16 residues. V dropped 5 bases and J dropped 7; count of bases not matched to a gene: 8. CDR1 is MDHEN, CDR2 SYDVKM, per germline. The CDR3 DNA sequence: TGTGCCAGCAGTCCACGACTAGCGGGAGGCGAGAATGAGCAGTTCTTC. Translated: CASSPRLAGGENEQFF.

The chain couples TRBV18 to TRBJ2-7, with D perhaps TRBD1 (6 bases). CDR1 is KGHSH, CDR2 LQKENI, per germline. The CDR3 consists of 14 residues. V lost 1 base and J lost 3, with 10 bases in between. The CDR3 sequence is CASSPLGQNYEQYF. The DNA for the CDR3 is TGTGCCAGCTCACCACTTGGACAGAACTACGAGCAGTACTTC.

The chain carries TRBV24-1 and TRBJ2-1; 8 bases agree with TRBD1. This CDR3 region has 15 residues. Germline V gene data show CDR1 as KGHDR and CDR2 as SFDVKD. The V and J ends lost 4 bases and 7 bases, in that order; junction bases with no gene match: 8. The CDR3 spells CATSDPGQGENEQFF. CDR3 coding DNA: TGTGCCACCAGTGACCCAGGACAGGGAGAAAATGAGCAGTTCTTC.

This chain uses TRBV4-3 with TRBJ2-1; 7 nucleotides agree with TRBD2. This CDR3 comprises 15 residues. CDR1 is LGHNA, CDR2 YSLEER, per germline. V lost 2 bases to trimming and J lost 2 bases; unmatched junction nucleotides: 3. The chain's CDR3 is CASSQLSGTYNEQFF. The CDR3 DNA follows: TGCGCCAGCAGCCAACTAAGCGGGACCTACAATGAGCAGTTCTTC.

The chain links TRBV7-3 to TRBJ2-7, with a weak D call TRBD1 (6 bases). Trimming removed 1 base from V and 7 bases from J, with 11 bases in between. In germline, CDR1 is SGHTA, CDR2 FQGTGA. The CDR3 spans 13 residues. CDR3 bases: TGTGCCAGCAGCTTAAATCAGGGGAATGAGCAGTACTTC. Translating gives CASSLNQGNEQYF.

By sample fraction, this clone is large. The rearrangement uses TRBV27 and TRBJ2-1; 14 nucleotides match TRBD2. V shed 4 bases and J 7 bases; nucleotides not matched to a gene: 15. Germline CDR1 is MNHEY and CDR2 is SMNVEV (reference sequence). The CDR3 is 19 amino acids. The CDR3 spells CASSSLTVLGLAGANEQFF. The CDR3 DNA reads as TGTGCCAGCAGTTCCCTGACAGTCCTGGGACTAGCGGGAGCGAATGAGCAGTTCTTC.

In its sample, this clone was seen a few times. The chain combines TRBV19 with TRBJ2-3; no clear D. CDR3 length: 13 amino acids. Germline CDR1 reads LNHDA; CDR2 reads SQIVND (reference sequence). V was pared by 1 base and J by 3 bases, with 5 bases between. CDR3 sequence reads: CASSIGLTDTQYF. CDR3 coding DNA: TGTGCCAGTAGTATAGGGCTGACAGATACGCAGTATTTT.

The rearrangement links TRBV6-2 or TRBV6-3 to TRBJ1-4; no reliable D call. The CDR3 sequence is 12 residues long. Germline loops: CDR1 MNHEY, CDR2 SVGEGT. V lost 2 bases and J 7 bases, leaving 5 bases between the germline ends. CDR3 in amino acids: CASSYKREKLFF. In nucleotides, the CDR3 is TGTGCCAGCAGTTACAAGCGTGAAAAACTGTTTTTT.

This clone was found once. The gene calls are TRBV7-2 and TRBJ2-1; 10 bases fit TRBD2. The V and J ends lost 2 bases and 4 bases, in that order; junction bases with no gene match: 8. The CDR3 sequence is 17 residues long. Looked up from germline, CDR1 is SGHTA and CDR2 is FQGNSA. CDR3 nucleotide sequence: TGTGCCAGCAGCTTACACAGGAATAGCGGGGGGTACAATGAGCAGTTCTTC. Its translation: CASSLHRNSGGYNEQFF.

V and J are TRBV5-1 and TRBJ2-3, with 14 bases matching TRBD2. V lost 5 bases and J lost 3; bases outside the gene matches: 5. Per germline, CDR1 SGHRS and CDR2 YFSETQ. The CDR3 is 16 amino acids. The CDR3 bases are TGCGCCAGCAGGCGACTAGCGGGGGGGCCGACAGATACGCAGTATTTT. Protein sequence: CASRRLAGGPTDTQYF.

This clone was observed a handful of times. The genes are TRBV21-1 and TRBJ2-1; the DNA was not used to check the table's D call, TRBD2. TRBV21-1 is an annotated pseudogene. This CDR3 comprises 13 residues. The CDR3 protein is CASSKTGLTEQFF. CDR3 bases: TGTGCCAGCAGCAAAACAGGACTAACGGAGCAGTTCTTC.